The rows below give T cell receptor beta chains drawn from one sample of a study of blood T cell repertoires in COVID-19. This table comes from immunoSEQ multiplex PCR, and its TCRdb copy is limited to in-frame clones, with some not included. The table records fewer than 400,000 clones, about 92% of them present only once. Sequenced input: PBMCs or T cells enriched from blood (not recorded which). These receptor sequences come from a woman between 25 and 40 years old who had recovered from COVID-19. CDR3s include the opening cysteine and the closing phenylalanine or tryptophan. D genes are given only for firm matches. Some rows mark clone size as missing; the rest say once, few, many or name a class of expanded clone.

TRBV7-9,TRBD1,-,TRBJ2-6,CASSLADRGILSGANVLTF,TGTGCCAGCAGCTTAGCGGACAGGGGTATACTCTCTGGGGCCAACGTCCTGACTTTC
TRBV7-9,-,-,TRBJ2-5,CASSQDSVETQYF,TGTGCCAGCAGCCAGGACAGTGTAGAGACCCAGTACTTC
TRBV7-7,-,once,TRBJ2-5,CASSLAQGETQYF,TGTGCTAGCAGCTTAGCGCAGGGGGAGACCCAGTACTTC
TRBV4-2,-,-,TRBJ2-1,CASSQDPDWSSYNEQFF,TGTGCCAGCAGCCAAGATCCCGACTGGAGCTCCTACAATGAGCAGTTCTTC
TRBV19,-,once,TRBJ1-1,CASRPGGSGTEAFF,TGTGCCAGTAGGCCGGGGGGAAGCGGCACTGAAGCTTTCTTT
TRBV4-3,-,once,TRBJ2-7,CASSQTPEVKYEQYF,TGCGCCAGCAGCCAGACCCCCGAGGTCAAATACGAGCAGTACTTC
TRBV21-1,-,-,TRBJ1-1,CARNLLDTEAFF,TGTGCCCGCAACCTTCTAGACACTGAAGCTTTCTTT
TRBV3-1/TRBV3-2,TRBD2,-,TRBJ2-2,CASSERVTSGPTGELFF,TGTGCCAGCAGCGAAAGAGTTACTAGCGGACCGACCGGGGAGCTGTTTTTT
TRBV9,-,-,TRBJ2-5,CASSVGGVQETQYF,TGTGCCAGCAGCGTAGGGGGGGTTCAAGAGACCCAGTACTTC
TRBV28,TRBD2,-,TRBJ2-5,CASSFSGGRQETQYF,TGTGCCAGCAGTTTTTCGGGGGGTCGCCAAGAGACCCAGTACTTC
TRBV6-5,TRBD2,-,TRBJ2-1,CASSYAVSGGFDEQFF,TGTGCCAGCAGTTACGCAGTTAGCGGGGGTTTCGATGAGCAGTTCTTC
TRBV9,TRBD1,-,TRBJ1-4,CASSGKGAREKLFF,TGTGCCAGCAGCGGTAAGGGGGCGAGAGAAAAACTGTTTTTT
TRBV25-1,-,-,TRBJ1-5,CASSDHRFSNQPQHF,TGTGCCAGCAGTGATCACAGGTTTAGCAATCAGCCCCAGCATTTT
TRBV2,-,-,TRBJ2-3,CASSEWPFAGTTDTQYF,TGTGCCAGCAGCGAATGGCCTTTTGCGGGTACCACAGATACGCAGTATTTT
TRBV6-5,-,-,TRBJ1-5,CASEDRARNQPQHF,TGTGCCTCAGAGGACAGAGCCCGCAATCAGCCCCAGCATTTT
TRBV28,TRBD2,-,TRBJ2-1,CASRRTSGVSSYNEQFF,TGTGCCAGCAGACGGACTAGCGGGGTGAGCTCCTACAATGAGCAGTTCTTC
TRBV3-1/TRBV3-2,-,-,TRBJ2-7,CASSQRVGPYYEQYF,TGTGCCAGCAGCCAGAGGGTAGGGCCTTACTACGAGCAGTACTTC
TRBV12-3/TRBV12-4,-,-,TRBJ1-2,CASSLRSDYGYTF,TGTGCCAGCAGTTTGAGGAGTGACTATGGCTACACCTTC